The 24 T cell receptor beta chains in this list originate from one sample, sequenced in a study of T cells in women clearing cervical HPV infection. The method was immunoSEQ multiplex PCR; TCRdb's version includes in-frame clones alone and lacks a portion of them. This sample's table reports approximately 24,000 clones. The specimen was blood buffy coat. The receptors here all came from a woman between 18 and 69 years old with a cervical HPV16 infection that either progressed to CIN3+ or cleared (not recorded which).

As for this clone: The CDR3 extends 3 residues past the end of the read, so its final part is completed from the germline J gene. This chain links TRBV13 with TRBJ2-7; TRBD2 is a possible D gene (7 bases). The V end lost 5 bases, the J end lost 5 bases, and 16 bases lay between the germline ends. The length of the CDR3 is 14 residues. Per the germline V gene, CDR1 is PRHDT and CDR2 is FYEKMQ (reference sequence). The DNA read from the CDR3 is TGTGCCAGCAGCCCCGAGGGGGGGGCCGACGAG. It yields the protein CASSPEGGADE. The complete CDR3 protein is CASSPEGGADEQYF.

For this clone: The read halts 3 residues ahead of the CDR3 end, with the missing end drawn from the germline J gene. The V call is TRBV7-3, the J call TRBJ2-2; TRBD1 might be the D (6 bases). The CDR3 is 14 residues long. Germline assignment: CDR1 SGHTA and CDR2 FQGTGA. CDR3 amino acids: CASSFGRGNSPLFF. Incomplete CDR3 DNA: TGTGCCAGCAGCTTCGGCAGGGGTAATTCACCG. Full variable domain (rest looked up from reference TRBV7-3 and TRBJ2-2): GAGVSQTPSNKVTEKGKYVELRCDPISGHTALYWYRQSLGQGPEFLIYFQGTGAADDSGLPNDRFFAVRPEGSVSTLKIQRTERGDSAVYLCASSFGRGNSPLFFGEGSRLTVL.

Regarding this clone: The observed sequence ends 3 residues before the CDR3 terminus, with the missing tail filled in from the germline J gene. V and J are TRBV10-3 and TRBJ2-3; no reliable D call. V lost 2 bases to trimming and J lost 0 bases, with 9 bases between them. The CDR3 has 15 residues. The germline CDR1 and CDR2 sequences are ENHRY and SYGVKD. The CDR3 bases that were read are TGTGCCATCAGTGAGGGCTCCTCTAGCACAGATACG. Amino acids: CAISEGSSSTDT. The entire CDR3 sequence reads CAISEGSSSTDTQYF.

This chain's CDR3 is CASSPKTGFSEQFF. Partial CDR3 DNA: TGTGCCAGCAGCCCCAAGACAGGGTTCAGTGAG. The chain combines TRBV7-3 with TRBJ2-1, with 7 bases aligning to TRBD1. The CDR3 end is not reached by the read, which stops 3 residues before it; the germline J gene fills it in. Trimming took 5 bases from V and 9 from J; bases not matched to a gene: 10. Germline loops: CDR1 SGHTA, CDR2 FQGTGA. This CDR3 contains 14 residues. Drawing the rest from reference TRBV7-3 and TRBJ2-1, the complete variable domain is GAGVSQTPSNKVTEKGKYVELRCDPISGHTALYWYRQSLGQGPEFLIYFQGTGAADDSGLPNDRFFAVRPEGSVSTLKIQRTERGDSAVYLCASSPKTGFSEQFFGPGTRLTVL.

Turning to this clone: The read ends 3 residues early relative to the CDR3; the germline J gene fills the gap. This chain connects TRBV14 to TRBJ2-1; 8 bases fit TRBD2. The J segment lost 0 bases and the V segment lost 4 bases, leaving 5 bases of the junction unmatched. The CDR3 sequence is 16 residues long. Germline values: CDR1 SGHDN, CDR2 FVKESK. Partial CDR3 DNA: TGTGCCAGCAGCCCACTAGCGGTCAGCTCCTACAATGAG. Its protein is CASSPLAVSSYNE. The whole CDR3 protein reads CASSPLAVSSYNEQFF.

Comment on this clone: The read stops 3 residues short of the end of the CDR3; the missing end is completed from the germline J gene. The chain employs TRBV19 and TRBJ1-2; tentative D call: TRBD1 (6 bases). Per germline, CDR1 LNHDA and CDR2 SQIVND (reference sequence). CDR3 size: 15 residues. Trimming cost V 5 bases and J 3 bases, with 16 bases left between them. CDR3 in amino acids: CASSSVTGHHYGYTF. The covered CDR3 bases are TGTGCCAGTAGTTCTGTAACGGGACACCACTATGGC. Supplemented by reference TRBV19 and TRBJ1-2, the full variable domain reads DGGITQSPKYLFRKEGQNVTLSCEQNLNHDAMYWYRQDPGQGLRLIYYSQIVNDFQKGDIAEGYSVSREKKESFPLTVTSAQKNPTAFYLCASSSVTGHHYGYTFGSGTRLTVV.

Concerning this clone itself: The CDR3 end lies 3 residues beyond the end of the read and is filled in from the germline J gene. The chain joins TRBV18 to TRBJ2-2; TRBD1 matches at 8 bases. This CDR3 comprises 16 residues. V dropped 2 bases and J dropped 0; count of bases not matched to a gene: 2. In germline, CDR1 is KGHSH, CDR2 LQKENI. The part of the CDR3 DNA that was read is TGTGCCAGCTCACCAGGACAGGGCTCGAACACCGGGGAG. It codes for CASSPGQGSNTGE. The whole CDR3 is CASSPGQGSNTGELFF.

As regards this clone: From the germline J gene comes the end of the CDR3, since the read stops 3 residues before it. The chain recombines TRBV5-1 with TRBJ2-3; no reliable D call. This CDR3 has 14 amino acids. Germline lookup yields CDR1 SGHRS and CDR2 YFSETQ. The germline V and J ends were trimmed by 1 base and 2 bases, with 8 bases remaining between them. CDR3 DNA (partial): TGCGCCAGCAGCTTGCAGCGCAACACAGATACG. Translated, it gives CASSLQRNTDT. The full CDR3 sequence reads CASSLQRNTDTQYF.

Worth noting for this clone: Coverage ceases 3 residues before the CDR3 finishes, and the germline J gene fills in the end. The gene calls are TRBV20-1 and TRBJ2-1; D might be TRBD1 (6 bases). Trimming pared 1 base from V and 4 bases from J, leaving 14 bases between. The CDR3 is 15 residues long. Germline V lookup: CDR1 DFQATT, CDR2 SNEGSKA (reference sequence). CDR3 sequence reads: CSARGSPRGYNEQFF. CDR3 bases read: TGCAGTGCTAGAGGTAGCCCGAGGGGGTACAATGAG.

CDR3 DNA, as far as it was read: TGTGCCAGTAGTCCCAGGGGGCTCGAGGGT. Translated, it gives CASSPRGLEG. The entire CDR3 sequence reads CASSPRGLEGQYF. The rearrangement links TRBV19 to TRBJ2-4; 8 bases map to TRBD1. The read stops 3 residues short of the end of the CDR3; the missing end is completed from the germline J gene. Per the germline V gene, CDR1 is LNHDA and CDR2 is SQIVND (reference sequence). This CDR3 region has 13 residues.

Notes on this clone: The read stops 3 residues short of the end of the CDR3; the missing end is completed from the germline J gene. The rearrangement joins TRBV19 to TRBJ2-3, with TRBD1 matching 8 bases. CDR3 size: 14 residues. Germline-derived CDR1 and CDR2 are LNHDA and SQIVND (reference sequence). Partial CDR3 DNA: TGTGCCAGTAGGACAGGGGTCGGCAATCAGCCG. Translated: CASRTGVGNQP. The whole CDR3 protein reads CASRTGVGNQPQYF. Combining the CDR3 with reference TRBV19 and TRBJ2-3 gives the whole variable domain DGGITQSPKYLFRKEGQNVTLSCEQNLNHDAMYWYRQDPGQGLRLIYYSQIVNDFQKGDIAEGYSVSREKKESFPLTVTSAQKNPTAFYLCASRTGVGNQPQYFGPGTRLTVL.

Incomplete CDR3 DNA: TGCGCCAGCAGCTTCGGCGCGGGGAGACGAGAGACT. Translation: CASSFGAGRRET. The full CDR3 protein reads CASSFGAGRRETQYF. The chain carries TRBV5-1 and TRBJ2-4; tentatively, D is TRBD2 (6 bases). The read ends 3 residues shy of where the CDR3 ends; the end is completed using the germline J gene. Germline-derived CDR1 and CDR2 are SGHRS and YFSETQ. The CDR3 spans 15 residues.

The CDR3 DNA, read in part, is TGTGCCTGGGGCCGGGACAGGGGCCTTCGAAATGGC. It codes for CAWGRDRGLRNG. The full CDR3 is CAWGRDRGLRNGYTF. The genes are TRBV30 and TRBJ1-2; the match to TRBD1 covers 10 bases. The read ends 3 residues early relative to the CDR3; the germline J gene fills the gap. The CDR3 is 15 residues long. Germline V lookup: CDR1 GTSNPN, CDR2 SVGIG (reference sequence). Unmatched junction bases numbered 12, after V lost 5 bases and J lost 6 bases.

The CDR3 sequence is CASSIGSAYNEQFF. The CDR3 bases that were read are TGTGCCAGTAGTATAGGTAGCGCCTACAATGAG. The chain carries TRBV19 and TRBJ2-1; weak D call: TRBD2 (5 bases). The sequence runs out 3 residues before the end of the CDR3; the remainder is reconstructed from the germline J gene. Per the germline V gene, CDR1 is LNHDA and CDR2 is SQIVND (reference sequence). The CDR3 has 14 residues. V lost 1 base and J lost 2, with 6 bases in between.

This CDR3 reads CASSFLGAGGYGYTF. The DNA read from the CDR3 is TGTGCCAGCAGTTTTTTGGGGGCGGGGGGCTATGGC. The rearrangement joins TRBV27 to TRBJ1-2; a weak D match, TRBD1 (6 bases). The read falls 3 residues short of the CDR3 end, and the missing part is taken from the germline J gene. Trimming took off 3 bases at V and 4 bases at J, with 15 bases between the two ends. The CDR3 is made up of 15 amino acids. Germline lookup yields CDR1 MNHEY and CDR2 SMNVEV (reference sequence).

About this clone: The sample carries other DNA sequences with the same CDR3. The CDR3 region is CASSLRGGNTIYF. The sequenced CDR3 bases are TGTGCCAGCAGCCTACGGGGTGGAAACACC. The genes are TRBV14 and TRBJ1-3; no firm D call. The read comes to an end 3 residues before the CDR3 does, leaving the germline J gene to fill in the end. V gave up 4 bases and J gave up 3 bases, with 7 bases separating them. CDR1 and CDR2 (germline): SGHDN, FVKESK. The CDR3 length is 13 residues.

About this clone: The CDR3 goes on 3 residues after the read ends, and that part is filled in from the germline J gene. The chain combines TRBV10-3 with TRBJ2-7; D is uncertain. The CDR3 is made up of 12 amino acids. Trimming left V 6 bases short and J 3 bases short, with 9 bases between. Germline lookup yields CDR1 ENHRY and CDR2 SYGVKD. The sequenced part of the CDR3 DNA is TGTGCCATCAGCCGGGTGAACTACGAG. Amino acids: CAISRVNYE. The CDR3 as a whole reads CAISRVNYEQYF.

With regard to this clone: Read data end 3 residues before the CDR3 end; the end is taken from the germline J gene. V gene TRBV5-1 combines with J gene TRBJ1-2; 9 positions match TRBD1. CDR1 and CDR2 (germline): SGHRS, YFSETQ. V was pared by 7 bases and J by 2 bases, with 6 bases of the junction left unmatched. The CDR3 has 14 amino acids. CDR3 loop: CASDWTGANYGYTF. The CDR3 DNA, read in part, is TGCGCCAGCGACTGGACAGGGGCCAACTATGGC.

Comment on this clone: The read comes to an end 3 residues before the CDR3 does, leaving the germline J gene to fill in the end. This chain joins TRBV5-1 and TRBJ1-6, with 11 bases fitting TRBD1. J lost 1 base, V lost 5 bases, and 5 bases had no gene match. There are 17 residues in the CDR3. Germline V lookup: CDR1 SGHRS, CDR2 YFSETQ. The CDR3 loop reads CASRTGQGASYNSPLHF. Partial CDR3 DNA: TGCGCCAGCAGAACCGGACAGGGGGCTTCCTATAATTCACCC.

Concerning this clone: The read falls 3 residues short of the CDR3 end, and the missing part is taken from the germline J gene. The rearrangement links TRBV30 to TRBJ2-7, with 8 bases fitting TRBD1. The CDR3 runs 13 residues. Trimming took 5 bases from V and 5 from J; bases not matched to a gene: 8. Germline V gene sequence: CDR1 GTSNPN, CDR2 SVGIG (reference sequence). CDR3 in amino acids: CAWGWTGFDEQYF. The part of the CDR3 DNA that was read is TGTGCCTGGGGATGGACAGGGTTCGACGAG.

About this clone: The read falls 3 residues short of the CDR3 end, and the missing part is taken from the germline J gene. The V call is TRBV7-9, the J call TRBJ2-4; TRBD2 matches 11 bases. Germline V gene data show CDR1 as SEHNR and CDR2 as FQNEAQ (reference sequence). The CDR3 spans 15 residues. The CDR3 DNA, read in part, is TGTGCCAGCAGCTCAGGGACTAGCGGCCAAGAGACT. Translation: CASSSGTSGQET. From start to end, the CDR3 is CASSSGTSGQETQYF.

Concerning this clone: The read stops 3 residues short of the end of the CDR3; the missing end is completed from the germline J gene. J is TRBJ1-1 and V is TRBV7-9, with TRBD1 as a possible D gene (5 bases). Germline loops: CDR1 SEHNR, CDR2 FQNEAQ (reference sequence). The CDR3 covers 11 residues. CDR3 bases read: TGTGCCAGCAGCTTAGCAGGGGCA. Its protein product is CASSLAGA. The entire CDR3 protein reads CASSLAGAAFF.

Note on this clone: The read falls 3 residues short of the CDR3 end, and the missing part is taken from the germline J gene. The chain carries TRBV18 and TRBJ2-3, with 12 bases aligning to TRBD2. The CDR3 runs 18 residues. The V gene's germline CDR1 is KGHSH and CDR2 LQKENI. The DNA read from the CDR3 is TGTGCCAGCTCACTATCCCATCTAGCGGGGGGGCGTCAAGAGACG. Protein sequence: CASSLSHLAGGRQET. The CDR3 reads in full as CASSLSHLAGGRQETQYF.

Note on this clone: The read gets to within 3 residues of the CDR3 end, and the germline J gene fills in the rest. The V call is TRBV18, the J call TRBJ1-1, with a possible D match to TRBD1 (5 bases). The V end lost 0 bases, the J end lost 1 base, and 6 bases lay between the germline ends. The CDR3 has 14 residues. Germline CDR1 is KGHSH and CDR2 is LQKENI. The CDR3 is CASSPPGGNTEAFF. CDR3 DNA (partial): TGTGCCAGCTCACCACCCGGGGGGAACACTGAA.